This passage covers 25 T cell receptor beta chains from one sample sequenced in a study of OX40 agonist ivuxolimab in advanced cancers. Profiled with immunoSEQ multiplex PCR; TCRdb holds only in-frame clones, not every one. The sample includes about 26,000 clones, 70% to 80% of them seen just once. The sequences come from CD4+ or CD8+ T cells sorted from blood, collected in a trial of the OX40 agonist ivuxolimab. The origin of the receptors is an adult with an advanced solid tumor such as melanoma, head and neck, liver or kidney cancer.

V gene TRBV5-8 combines with J gene TRBJ1-3; D call uncertain. The germline V gene has CDR1 SGHTS and CDR2 YDEGEE. V shed 2 bases and J shed 4 bases, with 4 bases lying between them. The CDR3 extends over 12 amino acids. The CDR3 DNA sequence: TGTGCCAGCAGCTTACAGGGAAACACCATATATTTT. It is translated as CASSLQGNTIYF. Together with reference TRBV5-8 and TRBJ1-3, the CDR3 gives the full variable domain: EAGVTQSPTHLIKTRGQQATLRCSPISGHTSVYWYQQALGLGLQFLLWYDEGEERNRGNFPPRFSGRQFPNYSSELNVNALELEDSALYLCASSLQGNTIYFGEGSWLTVV.

This chain joins TRBV28 and TRBJ2-7; 8 positions match TRBD1. This CDR3 is 15 amino acids long. Unmatched junction bases numbered 14, after V lost 8 bases and J lost 5 bases. From germline, CDR1 is MDHEN and CDR2 SYDVKM. For the CDR3, the DNA is TGTGCCAGCCAAAACTATGGACAGGGAGGCGACGAGCAGTACTTC. Residues: CASQNYGQGGDEQYF.

The chain uses TRBV5-3 and TRBJ1-5; possibly TRBD1 for D (5 bases). TRBV5-3 is filed as an ORF, its function uncertain. The germline V and J ends were trimmed by 0 bases and 7 bases, with 14 bases remaining between them. The CDR3 has 15 amino acids. CDR3 loop: CARSLGAGTGQPQHF. CDR3 nucleotide sequence: TGTGCCAGAAGCTTGGGTGCAGGGACGGGGCAGCCCCAGCATTTT.

V and J are TRBV6-4 and TRBJ1-6, with D tentatively TRBD1 (5 bases). Germline CDR1 is MRHNA and CDR2 is SNTAGT. This CDR3 comprises 13 residues. Trimming pared 0 bases from V and 9 bases from J, leaving 6 bases between. CDR3 amino acids: CASSDSRGSPLHF. CDR3 in DNA: TGTGCCAGCAGTGACTCGAGGGGTTCACCCCTCCACTTT.

The chain has TRBV11-1 and TRBJ1-3; D remains unclear. Germline CDR1 and CDR2: SGHAT and FQDESV (reference sequence). The CDR3 extends over 14 amino acids. With 2 bases removed from V and 1 base from J, the gap between germline ends came to 6 bases. CDR3 region: CASSLMGSGNTIYF. In nucleotides, the CDR3 is TGTGCCAGCAGCTTAATGGGTTCTGGAAACACCATATATTTT.

The rearrangement uses TRBV4-1 and TRBJ2-7, with D unresolved. Germline assignment: CDR1 MGHRA and CDR2 YSYEKL. V was cut by 4 bases and J by 2 bases, with 15 bases left in between. This CDR3 region has 15 residues. CDR3 sequence reads: CASSLRRAYTYEQYF. The CDR3 DNA sequence: TGCGCCAGCAGCCTTAGACGGGCATACACCTACGAGCAGTACTTC.

The chain employs TRBV30 and TRBJ1-6; no firm D call. Germline V gene data show CDR1 as GTSNPN and CDR2 as SVGIG (reference sequence). The CDR3 loop spans 14 amino acids. Trimming removed 1 base from V and 7 bases from J, with 11 bases in between. The CDR3 is CAWSAGLINSPLHF. Written as DNA, the CDR3 is TGTGCCTGGAGTGCCGGACTGATCAATTCACCCCTCCACTTT.

The chain has TRBV13 and TRBJ1-4, with D possibly being TRBD1 (6 bases). Trimming took 0 bases from V and 5 from J, leaving 13 bases between them. Germline-derived CDR1 and CDR2 are PRHDT and FYEKMQ (reference sequence). This CDR3 spans 16 amino acids. The CDR3 protein is CASSLGRRGGNEKLFF. Here the CDR3 DNA reads TGTGCCAGCAGCTTAGGCCGGAGGGGGGGAAATGAAAAACTGTTTTTT.

The chain has TRBV7-9 and TRBJ2-5; TRBD2 is a possible D gene (5 bases). Looked up from germline, CDR1 is SEHNR and CDR2 is FQNEAQ (reference sequence). The CDR3 runs to 13 residues. V dropped 6 bases and J dropped 2 bases, with 10 bases sitting between them. The CDR3 loop reads CASRASRQETQYF. CDR3 in DNA: TGTGCCAGCAGGGCTAGCAGACAAGAGACCCAGTACTTC.

This clone has only one observation. The chain uses TRBV27 and TRBJ2-1; D might be TRBD2 (5 bases). The CDR3 has 14 amino acids. Germline V gives CDR1 MNHEY, CDR2 SMNVEV (reference sequence). V was shortened by 3 bases and J by 4 bases, with 10 bases between the two germline ends. CDR3 DNA: TGTGCCAGCAGTTTGAAGGGAGAGTACAATGAGCAGTTCTTC. This codes for CASSLKGEYNEQFF.

This chain uses TRBV5-4 with TRBJ2-7; 12 positions agree with TRBD2. V lost 3 bases, J lost 4 bases, and 5 bases stayed unmatched. The CDR3 consists of 15 residues. From germline, CDR1 is SGHNT and CDR2 YYREEE (reference sequence). Here the CDR3 reads CASSSPTSGGYEQYF. In DNA, the CDR3 is TGTGCCAGCAGCTCCCCGACTAGCGGGGGATACGAGCAGTACTTC.

The CDR3 reads CASSPTHPGPQQFF. The CDR3 DNA is TGCGCCAGCAGCCCCACCCACCCGGGACCCCAGCAGTTCTTC. This chain connects TRBV4-1 to TRBJ2-1; D may be TRBD1 or TRBD2 (5 bases each). Germline lookup yields CDR1 MGHRA and CDR2 YSYEKL. V lost 4 bases to trimming and J lost 11 bases, with 18 bases between them. The CDR3 is made up of 14 amino acids.

The V and J genes are TRBV7-6 and TRBJ2-3; D unclear. The CDR3 contains 14 residues. Per germline, CDR1 SGHVS and CDR2 FNYEAQ. V was pared by 2 bases and J by 1 base, with 7 bases between. DNA of the CDR3: TGTGCCAGCAGCTTATCTGTGGGCACAGATACGCAGTATTTT. Translating it yields CASSLSVGTDTQYF.

This clone was seen a single time. The J gene is TRBJ2-7, the V gene TRBV13; D perhaps matches TRBD1 (5 bases). The germline V and J ends were trimmed by 0 bases and 0 bases, with 12 bases remaining between them. The CDR3 covers 16 residues. Germline CDR1 is PRHDT and CDR2 is FYEKMQ (reference sequence). CDR3 sequence: CASSLGGQGSSYEQYF. CDR3 sequence (DNA): TGTGCCAGCAGCTTAGGGGGGCAGGGAAGCTCCTACGAGCAGTACTTC.

This clone was observed a few times. The chain joins TRBV30 to TRBJ2-7; the D is unclear. CDR1 and CDR2 from the germline V gene are GTSNPN and SVGIG (reference sequence). The ends were cut back, 4 bases at V and 0 bases at J, with 10 bases in the middle. The CDR3 consists of 13 residues. DNA of the CDR3: TGTGCCTGGACTTACTTGTCCTCCTACGAGCAGTACTTC. Translation: CAWTYLSSYEQYF.

The chain carries TRBV28 and TRBJ2-1, with 7 positions matching TRBD2. The J segment lost 4 bases and the V segment lost 0 bases, leaving 6 bases of the junction unmatched. The length of the CDR3 is 16 residues. Germline V gene sequence: CDR1 MDHEN, CDR2 SYDVKM. For the CDR3, the DNA is TGTGCCAGCAGTTTATGGGGGGAGGGCCCGTACAATGAGCAGTTCTTC. Amino acid sequence: CASSLWGEGPYNEQFF.

The V gene is TRBV5-8, the J gene TRBJ1-5, with D perhaps TRBD1 (6 bases). V dropped 4 bases and J dropped 0 bases, with 11 bases sitting between them. CDR1 and CDR2 (germline): SGHTS, YDEGEE. The CDR3 has 15 amino acids. The CDR3: CASSPGTSSNQPQHF. The CDR3 nucleotides read TGTGCCAGCAGCCCTGGGACAAGTAGCAATCAGCCCCAGCATTTT. The whole variable domain, filled in from reference TRBV5-8 and TRBJ1-5, reads EAGVTQSPTHLIKTRGQQATLRCSPISGHTSVYWYQQALGLGLQFLLWYDEGEERNRGNFPPRFSGRQFPNYSSELNVNALELEDSALYLCASSPGTSSNQPQHFGDGTRLSIL.

The chain recombines TRBV4-1 with TRBJ2-5, with D perhaps TRBD2 (5 bases). The V end was cut by 1 base, the J end by 5 bases, with 11 bases between. This CDR3 has 14 residues. Germline V CDR1 and CDR2: MGHRA, YSYEKL. The CDR3 region has the DNA TGCGCCAGCAGCCAAGGAGAGAGAGGGGAGACCCAGTACTTC. Translated, it gives CASSQGERGETQYF.

The CDR3 sequence is CASSYSLSSSETQYF. In DNA, the CDR3 is TGTGCCAGCAGTTACTCGCTATCTAGCTCTGAGACCCAGTACTTC. This chain connects TRBV6-5 to TRBJ2-5, with D perhaps TRBD2 (5 bases). This CDR3 region has 15 residues. The V end was cut by 0 bases, the J end by 5 bases, with 13 bases between. The germline CDR1 and CDR2 sequences are MNHEY and SVGAGI.

In its sample, this clone was seen a few times. This sequence joins TRBV29-1 and TRBJ2-2, with D possibly being TRBD1 (5 bases). CDR1 is SQVTM, CDR2 ANQGSEA, per germline. Trimming removed 4 bases from V and 2 bases from J, with 8 bases in between. This CDR3 comprises 13 residues. CDR3: CSVGGHNTGELFF. CDR3 sequence (DNA): TGCAGCGTTGGCGGACACAACACCGGGGAGCTGTTTTTT.

This sequence joins TRBV11-3 and TRBJ2-3; the D call may be TRBD1 or TRBD2 (5 bases each). The CDR3 contains 14 residues. Germline CDR1 is SGHNT and CDR2 is YENEEA. Trimming pared 4 bases from V and 5 bases from J, leaving 13 bases between. Here the CDR3 reads CASSYLGAGDTQYF. CDR3 nucleotides: TGTGCCAGCAGCTACCTTGGGGCGGGAGATACGCAGTATTTT.

The rearrangement joins TRBV30 to TRBJ2-1, with D unresolved. In germline, CDR1 is GTSNPN, CDR2 SVGIG (reference sequence). Trimming removed 6 bases from V and 4 bases from J, with 10 bases in between. The CDR3 totals 12 residues. Here the CDR3 DNA reads TGTGCCTGTTCCCTTCCTTACAATGAGCAGTTCTTC. Translating gives CACSLPYNEQFF.

The CDR3 region is CASSQGISYEQYF. In DNA form, the CDR3 reads TGCGCCAGCAGCCAAGGGATTTCGTACGAGCAGTACTTC. The chain is built from TRBV4-1 and TRBJ2-7, with D hard to call. This CDR3 has 13 amino acids. The V end lost 1 base, the J end lost 4 bases, and 8 bases lay between the germline ends. Germline V gives CDR1 MGHRA, CDR2 YSYEKL.

The rearrangement uses TRBV4-1 and TRBJ1-1; possible D gene TRBD1, 6 bases. CDR1 is MGHRA, CDR2 YSYEKL, per germline. The V and J ends lost 4 bases and 11 bases respectively, with 11 bases between them. The CDR3 loop spans 11 amino acids. This chain's CDR3 is CASSRGGTAFF. The CDR3 coding sequence is TGCGCCAGCAGCCGAGGGGGGACGGCTTTCTTT.

CDR3: CATSRSRQGGETQYF. Written as DNA, the CDR3 is TGTGCCACCAGCAGAAGTAGACAGGGGGGTGAGACCCAGTACTTC. The chain joins TRBV15 to TRBJ2-5; 9 nucleotides line up with TRBD1. The CDR3 sequence is 15 residues long. CDR1 and CDR2 from the germline V gene are LNHNV and YYDKDF (reference sequence). V dropped 2 bases and J dropped 5; count of bases not matched to a gene: 6.